This T cell receptor (delta chain) stems from a study of gamma-delta T cells after stem cell transplantation. Per germline, CDR1 GEAIGNYY and CDR2 EKD. This CDR3 has 17 residues. The trim removed 3 bases at V and 2 bases at J, leaving 13 bases unmatched. This clone is categorized as medium-sized. TCRdb redid clone calling on the RT-PCR reads using CATT. The sample lists approximately 3,200 delta-chain clones, about 1.9% occurring once. What was sequenced was gamma-delta T cells. The V gene is TRDV2, the J gene TRDJ1, with 8 bases aligning to TRDD3. The TCR was taken from a human donor. It is not recorded whose cells these are; they may come from a transplant donor. The CDR3 here is CACDRLGGQSETDKLIF. As DNA, the CDR3 is TGTGCCTGTGACCGACTGGGGGGGCAATCGGAGACCGATAAACTCATCTTT.